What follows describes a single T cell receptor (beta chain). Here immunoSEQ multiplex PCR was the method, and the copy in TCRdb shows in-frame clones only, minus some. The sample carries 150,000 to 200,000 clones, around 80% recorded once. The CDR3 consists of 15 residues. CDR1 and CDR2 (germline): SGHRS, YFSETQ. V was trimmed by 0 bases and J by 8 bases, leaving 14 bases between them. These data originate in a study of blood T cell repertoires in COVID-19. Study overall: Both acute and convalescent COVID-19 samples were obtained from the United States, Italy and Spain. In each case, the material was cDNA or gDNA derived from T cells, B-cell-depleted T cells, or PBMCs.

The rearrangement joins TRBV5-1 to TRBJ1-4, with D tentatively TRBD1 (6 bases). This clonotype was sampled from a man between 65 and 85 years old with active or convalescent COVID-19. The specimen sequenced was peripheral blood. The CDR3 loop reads CASSLEAGAWEKLFF. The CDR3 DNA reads TGCGCCAGCAGCTTGGAGGCGGGGGCATGGGAAAAACTGTTTTTT.